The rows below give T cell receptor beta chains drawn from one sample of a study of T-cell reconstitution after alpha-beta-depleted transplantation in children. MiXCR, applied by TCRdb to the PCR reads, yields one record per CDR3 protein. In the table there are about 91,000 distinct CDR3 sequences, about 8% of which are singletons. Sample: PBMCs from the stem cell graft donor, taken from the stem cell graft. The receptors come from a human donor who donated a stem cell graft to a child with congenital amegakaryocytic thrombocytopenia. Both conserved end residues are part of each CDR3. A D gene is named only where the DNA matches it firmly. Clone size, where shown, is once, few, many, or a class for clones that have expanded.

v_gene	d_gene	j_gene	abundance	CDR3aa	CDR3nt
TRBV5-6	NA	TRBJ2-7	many	CASSSTPSGTLVGEQYF	TGTGCCAGCAGCTCCACCCCGTCCGGGACTCTAGTCGGCGAGCAGTACTTC
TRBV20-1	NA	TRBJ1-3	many	CSAIAGHTSSGNTIYF	TGCAGTGCCATAGCGGGACATACAAGCTCTGGAAACACCATATATTTT
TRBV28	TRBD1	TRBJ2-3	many	CASSPGTGTTDTQYF	TGTGCCAGCAGTCCCGGGACAGGGACGACAGATACGCAGTATTTT
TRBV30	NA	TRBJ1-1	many	CAWMAVNTEAFF	TGTGCCTGGATGGCAGTGAACACTGAAGCTTTCTTT
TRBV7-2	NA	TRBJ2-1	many	CASSLVARQDNEQFF	TGTGCCAGCAGCTTAGTTGCTAGACAAGACAATGAGCAGTTCTTC
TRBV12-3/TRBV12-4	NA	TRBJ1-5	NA	CASSQRQGQNQPQHF	TGTGCCAGCAGCCAAAGACAAGGCCAGAATCAGCCCCAGCATTTT
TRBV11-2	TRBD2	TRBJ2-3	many	CASSSGLTTDTQYF	TGTGCCAGCAGCTCGGGACTAACCACAGATACGCAGTATTTT
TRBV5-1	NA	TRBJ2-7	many	CASSGGYGSYEQYF	TGCGCCAGCAGTGGGGGGTACGGATCCTACGAGCAGTACTTC
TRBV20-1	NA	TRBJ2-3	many	CSATAGARFTDTQYF	TGCAGTGCTACCGCGGGGGCCAGATTCACAGATACGCAGTATTTT
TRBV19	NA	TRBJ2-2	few	CASSSSTGELFF	TGTGCCAGTAGTTCTTCCACCGGGGAGCTGTTTTTT
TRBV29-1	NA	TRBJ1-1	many	CSVRRGPTGTEAFF	TGCAGCGTACGTCGAGGCCCCACAGGCACTGAAGCTTTCTTT
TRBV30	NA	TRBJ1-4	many	CAWSGSGVGEKLFF	TGTGCCTGGAGTGGGTCAGGGGTTGGGGAAAAACTGTTTTTT
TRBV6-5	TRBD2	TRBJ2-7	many	CASSYRLAGSYEQYF	TGTGCCAGCAGTTACCGGCTAGCGGGCTCCTACGAGCAGTACTTC
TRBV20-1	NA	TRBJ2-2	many	CSARDSRQSANTGELFF	TGCAGTGCTAGAGATTCCCGGCAGAGTGCGAACACCGGGGAGCTGTTTTTT
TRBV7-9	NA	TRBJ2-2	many	CASSLGWAGELFF	TGTGCCAGCAGCTTAGGATGGGCCGGGGAGCTGTTTTTT
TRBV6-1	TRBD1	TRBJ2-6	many	CASSQGQETFSGANVLTF	TGTGCCAGCAGCCAGGGACAGGAGACTTTCTCTGGGGCCAACGTCCTGACTTTC
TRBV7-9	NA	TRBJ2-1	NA	CASSLARGFNEQFF	TGTGCCAGCAGCTTAGCGCGGGGCTTTAATGAGCAGTTCTTC
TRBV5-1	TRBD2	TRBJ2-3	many	CASSFAWTSGETDTQYF	TGCGCCAGCAGCTTCGCCTGGACTAGCGGGGAGACAGATACGCAGTATTTT
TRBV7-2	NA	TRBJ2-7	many	CASSALRVRSGSYEQYF	TGTGCCAGCAGCGCACTAAGGGTCCGTAGCGGCTCCTACGAGCAGTACTTC
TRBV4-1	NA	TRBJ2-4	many	CASSQTLGFGIQYF	TGCGCCAGCAGCCAGACCCTAGGATTTGGCATTCAGTACTTC
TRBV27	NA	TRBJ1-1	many	CASKDPGLRAFF	TGTGCCAGCAAGGATCCGGGACTCCGGGCTTTCTTT
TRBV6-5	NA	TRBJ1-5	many	CASNPYYDQPQHF	TGTGCCAGCAACCCGTACTACGACCAGCCCCAGCATTTT
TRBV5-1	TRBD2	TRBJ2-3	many	CASSFQRGNTDTQYF	TGCGCCAGCAGCTTCCAGCGGGGGAACACAGATACGCAGTATTTT
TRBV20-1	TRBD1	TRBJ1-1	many	CSAPKTGVNTEAFF	TGCAGTGCTCCCAAGACAGGGGTGAACACTGAAGCTTTCTTT
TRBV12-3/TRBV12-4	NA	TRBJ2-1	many	CASSLSRGGFGNNEQFF	TGTGCCAGCAGTTTATCGAGAGGGGGTTTTGGAAACAATGAGCAGTTCTTC
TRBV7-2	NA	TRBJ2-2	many	CASSSLTGELFF	TGTGCCAGCAGCTCTCTGACCGGGGAGCTGTTTTTT
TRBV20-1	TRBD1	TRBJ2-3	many	CSARNRDRGTDTQYF	TGCAGTGCTAGAAACCGGGACAGGGGGACGGATACGCAGTATTTT
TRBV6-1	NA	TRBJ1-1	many	CASSLHPGPTGNTEAFF	TGTGCCAGCAGTCTTCACCCAGGCCCGACAGGGAACACTGAAGCTTTCTTT
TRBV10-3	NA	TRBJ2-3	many	CAITADTSTDTQYF	TGTGCCATCACTGCGGACACTAGCACAGATACGCAGTATTTT
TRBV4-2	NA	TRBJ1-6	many	CASSRNRDSPLHF	TGTGCCAGCAGCCGAAACAGGGACTCACCCCTCCACTTT
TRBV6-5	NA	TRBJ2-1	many	CASSPTGEMSEQFF	TGTGCCAGCAGTCCGACTGGCGAGATGAGTGAGCAGTTCTTC
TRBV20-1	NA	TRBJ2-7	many	CSASDGVRSYEQYF	TGCAGTGCTAGTGACGGAGTAAGGTCCTACGAGCAGTACTTC
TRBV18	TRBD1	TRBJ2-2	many	CASSPGQGGTGELFF	TGTGCCAGCTCACCGGGACAGGGAGGCACCGGGGAGCTGTTTTTT
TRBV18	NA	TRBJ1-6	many	CASSPRGHDNSPLHF	TGTGCCAGCTCACCAAGGGGACACGATAATTCACCCCTCCACTTT
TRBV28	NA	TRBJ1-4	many	CASSFQGNNEKLFF	TGTGCCAGCAGTTTCCAGGGGAATAATGAAAAACTGTTTTTT
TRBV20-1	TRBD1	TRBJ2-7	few	CSASGDRVREQYF	TGCAGTGCCAGTGGGGACAGGGTACGCGAGCAGTACTTC
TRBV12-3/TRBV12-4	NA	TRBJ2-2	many	CASSLGSGSTGELFF	TGTGCCAGCAGTTTAGGATCAGGCTCCACCGGGGAGCTGTTTTTT
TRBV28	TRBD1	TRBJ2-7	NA	CASSSTGGTYEQYF	TGTGCCAGCAGTTCAACAGGGGGGACCTACGAGCAGTACTTC
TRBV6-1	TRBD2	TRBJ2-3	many	CASSDPAGGYTQYF	TGTGCCAGCAGTGACCCAGCGGGGGGATATACGCAGTATTTT
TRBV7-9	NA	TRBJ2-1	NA	CASELAGSNEQFF	TGTGCCAGCGAACTGGCGGGGAGCAATGAGCAGTTCTTC
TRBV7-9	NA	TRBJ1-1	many	CASSFNGDTEAFF	TGTGCCAGCAGCTTCAACGGGGACACTGAAGCTTTCTTT
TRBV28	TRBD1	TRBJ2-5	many	CASSLGQGTKETQYF	TGTGCCAGCAGTTTAGGACAGGGTACCAAAGAGACCCAGTACTTC
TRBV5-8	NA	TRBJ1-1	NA	CASRRTGATMNTEAFF	TGTGCCAGCAGGAGGACCGGGGCTACCATGAACACTGAAGCTTTCTTT
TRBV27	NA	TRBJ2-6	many	CASSFHSVGDSGANVLTF	TGTGCCAGCAGTTTCCACAGTGTAGGTGATTCTGGGGCCAACGTCCTGACTTTC
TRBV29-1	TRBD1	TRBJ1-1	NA	CSVEALRQGDAFF	TGCAGCGTTGAAGCCCTGCGACAGGGGGACGCTTTCTTT
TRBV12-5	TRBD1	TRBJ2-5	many	CASGSGTGEETQYF	TGTGCTAGTGGTTCCGGGACAGGGGAAGAGACCCAGTACTTC
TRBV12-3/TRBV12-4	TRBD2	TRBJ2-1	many	CASSFGGESYNEQFF	TGTGCCAGCAGTTTTGGGGGGGAGTCCTACAATGAGCAGTTCTTC
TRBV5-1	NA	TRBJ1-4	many	CASSWGPTGDNEKLFF	TGCGCCAGCAGCTGGGGCCCGACAGGCGATAATGAAAAACTGTTTTTT
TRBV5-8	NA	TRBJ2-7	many	CASSLRGRTYEQYF	TGTGCCAGCAGCCTCCGGGGAAGAACCTACGAGCAGTACTTC